This T cell receptor (beta chain) was identified in a study of T cell repertoires and Cas9 in healthy adults (dated by TCRdb to about 2018). About the study as a whole: SpCas9-reactive T cells were characterized for multi-effector potency, cytotoxicity and lineage determination within the CD4 and CD8 compartments. The study examined preexisting T cell immunity against the Streptococcus pyogenes Cas9 nuclease (SpCas9) used in CRISPR gene editing. What the study reported, not specific to this receptor: In vitro, SpCas9-reactive regulatory T cells were reported to reduce the proliferation and function of SpCas9-reactive effector T cells.

The germline V gene sets CDR1 to MDHEN and CDR2 to SYDVKM. The CDR3 goes from the cysteine to the phenylalanine over 16 residues. The entry retains the CDR3 DNA only, 48 bases that are in frame from base 1. V has 7 bases trimmed and J has 2 bases trimmed; junction bases matching no gene number 14. On this clone: This clone's antigen is unknown. No quality values exist for individual bases; no much larger clone is one base distant.

Receptor amplification or capture employed the immunoSEQ multiplex PCR assay. TCRdb's version of the immuneACCESS table is confined to in-frame rearrangements and falls short of the full clone set. An unresolved V gene accounts for under half of the shortfall where checked; the remainder is of unknown origin. The sample data list fewer than 25,000 clones, and roughly nine tenths of these were observed just once. Under 2% of the sample belongs to the ten largest clones. Donors were healthy humans. This sequence was found in a human donor in good health. The sequence links TRBV28 to TRBJ2-7; TRBD2 aligns with 7 central bases. Sequencing was done on a sample of CD4+ effector T cells (CD127+, CD25-, CD137-, CD154-) from PBMCs; culture status not recorded. The sequence in DNA is TGTGCCAGCAATCCCGGGGGAGCTAGCGGTACCTACGAGCAGTACTTC. The resulting protein is CASNPGGASGTYEQYF.